The clone carrying this T cell receptor (beta chain) was observed a few times. CDR1 is MNHNS, CDR2 SASEGT, per germline. Trimming stripped 4 bases from V and 5 bases from J, with 17 bases between. This CDR3 spans 15 amino acids. This record belongs to a study of T cell repertoires in cytomegalovirus infection. TCRdb independently ran MiXCR on the reads; one entry per CDR3 protein. This sample has 350,000 to 500,000 distinct CDR3 sequences, with approximately 33% found just once. This rearrangement joins TRBV6-1 to TRBJ1-2; perhaps TRBD1 as D (6 bases). Sequencing was carried out using PBMCs. This clonotype originated in a human donor in good health (CMV status not recorded). Some clones in this sample may be carry-over from other donors' samples. CDR3 loop: CASSATGLRLYGYTF. The CDR3 bases are TGTGCCAGCAGTGCCACAGGGTTGCGCTTGTATGGCTACACCTTC.